This T cell receptor (beta chain) was recovered during a study of cytomegalovirus exposure and HLA in healthy donors. Study observations and caveats: In a later analysis, parvovirus B19, influenza, CMV and Epstein-Barr virus appeared linked to several top co-occurrence clusters. Across donors, presence/absence analyses took sequencing depth to be roughly uniform. Many donors carried some public TCRs, although rarity characterized most TCR sequences.

As to this clone: The antigen is unknown. A read error may produce the germline difference seen at one junction end.

Germline CDR1 reads SEHNR; CDR2 reads FQNEAQ (reference sequence). The CDR3 contains 12 residues. The primer mix had 60 Vbeta and 13 Jbeta primers. In the original analysis: Approximately 11 million of the 80 million or so unique TCR beta chains counted in a later analysis were shared. Some clones are missing from TCRdb's copy, which holds only in-frame ones; the method was immunoSEQ multiplex PCR. The V and J calls and clone size come from that table; D and trimming were worked out from the DNA. The data contain about 200,000 clones, roughly 85% of them seen just once; the ten biggest clones take up 2.3%.

Sequences were obtained from PBMCs. The receptor's source is a woman in her forties or fifties in good health and CMV-seronegative. The gene calls are TRBV7-9 and TRBJ2-5; a weak D match, TRBD2 (5 bases). The CDR3 region has the DNA TGTGCCAGCAGCCTAGCCGGGGAGACCCAGTACTTC. This sequence encodes CASSLAGETQYF.